This passage covers 16 T cell receptor beta chains from one sample sequenced in a study of blood T cell repertoires in COVID-19. TCRdb's copy holds only in-frame clones and misses some; the assay was immunoSEQ multiplex PCR. This repertoire shows around 190,000 clones, about 80% found once; its top ten account for 5.5% to 7.5%. Sequencing was done on a sample of peripheral blood. The source of these receptors is a human donor in a cohort sampled during active COVID-19.

The genes are TRBV11-2 and TRBJ1-1; D is possibly TRBD1 (5 bases). The CDR3 length is 12 residues. Trimming took 1 base from V and 9 from J, leaving 9 bases between them. Germline CDR1 SGHAT, CDR2 FQNNGV. CDR3: CASSLARTKAFF. CDR3 nucleotides: TGTGCCAGCAGCTTAGCTCGGACAAAAGCTTTCTTT.

J is TRBJ1-2 and V is TRBV13; 10 bases fit TRBD1. This CDR3 has 14 amino acids. Unmatched junction bases numbered 8, after V lost 6 bases and J lost 7 bases. Germline V gives CDR1 PRHDT, CDR2 FYEKMQ (reference sequence). Written as DNA, the CDR3 is TGTGCCAGCAGTCAGCCCGGGACAGGGGTTGGCTACACCTTC. Residues: CASSQPGTGVGYTF.

The rearrangement links TRBV5-1 to TRBJ2-1; 10 positions agree with TRBD1. The CDR3 has 18 amino acids. Germline CDR1 and CDR2: SGHRS and YFSETQ. The ends lost 3 bases at V and 2 bases at J; junction bases unmatched: 11. CDR3 residues: CASSSRTGTGDPYNEQFF. DNA for the CDR3: TGCGCCAGCAGCTCCAGAACAGGGACAGGGGATCCCTACAATGAGCAGTTCTTC.

Only a few counts were recorded for this clone. V is TRBV7-2 and J is TRBJ2-5, with 7 bases fitting TRBD2. This CDR3 has 16 residues. Germline V gives CDR1 SGHTA, CDR2 FQGNSA. V shed 5 bases and J 3 bases; nucleotides not matched to a gene: 12. CDR3 nucleotides: TGTGCCAGCAGCCCAGGGTTATGGGCGGGGGAAGAGACCCAGTACTTC. Residues: CASSPGLWAGEETQYF.

This clone was observed a few times. The chain links TRBV6-6 to TRBJ1-1, with D possibly matching TRBD1 (5 bases). The length of the CDR3 is 12 residues. V dropped 5 bases and J dropped 7 bases, with 11 bases sitting between them. Germline CDR1 reads MNHNY; CDR2 reads SVGAGI (reference sequence). As DNA, the CDR3 is TGTGCCAGCAGTGGGACGGGAGGTGAAGCTTTCTTT. It specifies CASSGTGGEAFF.

The rearrangement links TRBV10-3 to TRBJ1-5; TRBD1 aligns across 7 bases. This CDR3 contains 17 residues. The V segment lost 0 bases and the J segment 4 bases; nucleotides outside the gene matches: 9. From germline, CDR1 is ENHRY and CDR2 SYGVKD. As DNA, the CDR3 is TGTGCCATCAGTGAGTCGATGTCAGGGGGTGGAAATCAGCCCCAGCATTTT. Protein: CAISESMSGGGNQPQHF.

The chain has TRBV14 and TRBJ2-5, with D possibly matching TRBD1 (5 bases). The length of the CDR3 is 14 residues. Germline CDR1 SGHDN, CDR2 FVKESK. Trimming left V 4 bases short and J 5 bases short, with 14 bases between. CDR3: CASSPGLSRETQYF. The CDR3 DNA is TGTGCCAGCAGCCCAGGGTTATCTAGGGAGACCCAGTACTTC.

V is TRBV10-3 and J is TRBJ2-3; TRBD2 agrees at 8 bases. This CDR3 is 15 amino acids long. The germline gives CDR1 ENHRY, CDR2 SYGVKD. The trim removed 4 bases at V and 2 bases at J, leaving 5 bases unmatched. The CDR3 DNA reads as TGTGCCATCAGTGGTAGCGGGACCGACACAGATACGCAGTATTTT. Protein product: CAISGSGTDTDTQYF.

This clone was observed a single time. CDR3 DNA sequence: TGTGCCAGCAGTGAGCCCACCGGGCGGGGGGGCCCTCACGAGCAGTACTTC. Its protein is CASSEPTGRGGPHEQYF. The chain links TRBV2 to TRBJ2-7, with 9 bases that match TRBD2. The germline gives CDR1 SNHLY, CDR2 FYNNEI. J was trimmed by 5 bases and V by 3 bases; bases with no gene match: 14. CDR3 length: 17 amino acids. The variable domain in full, completed from reference TRBV2 and TRBJ2-7, reads EPEVTQTPSHQVTQMGQEVILRCVPISNHLYFYWYRQILGQKVEFLVSFYNNEISEKSEIFDDQFSVERPDGSNFTLKIRSTKLEDSAMYFCASSEPTGRGGPHEQYFGPGTRLTVT.

V and J are TRBV18 and TRBJ2-3; weak D call: TRBD2 (6 bases). The CDR3 extends over 15 amino acids. V was shortened by 2 bases and J by 1 base, with 10 bases between the two germline ends. Germline V lookup: CDR1 KGHSH, CDR2 LQKENI. CDR3 DNA sequence: TGTGCCAGCTCACCAGAGGAGGGGCGCACAGATACGCAGTATTTT. Protein product: CASSPEEGRTDTQYF.

The CDR3 loop reads CASSIGGDNEQFF. CDR3 DNA: TGTGCCAGTAGTATCGGGGGGGACAATGAGCAGTTCTTC. V and J are TRBV19 and TRBJ2-1; 8 nucleotides agree with TRBD2. The CDR3 length is 13 residues. The germline V gene has CDR1 LNHDA and CDR2 SQIVND (reference sequence). Germline trimming cut 3 bases from V and 5 bases from J; bases unmatched to any gene: 0.

The genes are TRBV6-5 and TRBJ1-1; unclear D gene. Germline values: CDR1 MNHEY, CDR2 SVGAGI. Trimming shortened V by 2 bases and J by 1 base, and 14 bases separated the two germline ends. The CDR3 runs 16 residues. The CDR3 DNA reads as TGTGCCAGCAGTTACGTCCAATCGGGAGGGAACACTGAAGCTTTCTTT. Its protein is CASSYVQSGGNTEAFF.

In its sample, this clone was seen once. The gene calls are TRBV20-1 and TRBJ2-5; D remains unclear. V was shortened by 5 bases and J by 1 base, with 5 bases between the two germline ends. Per the germline V gene, CDR1 is DFQATT and CDR2 is SNEGSKA (reference sequence). The CDR3 consists of 11 residues. CDR3 region: CSAQFQETQYF. CDR3 sequence (DNA): TGCAGTGCTCAATTCCAAGAGACCCAGTACTTC.

The CDR3 reads CASSEWGAGGLQETQYF. As DNA, the CDR3 is TGTGCCAGCAGTGAATGGGGGGCAGGGGGCCTTCAAGAGACCCAGTACTTC. This chain uses TRBV6-1 with TRBJ2-5, with TRBD1 matching over 8 bases. V lost 2 bases, J lost 2 bases, and 10 bases stayed unmatched. This CDR3 spans 17 amino acids. Germline V gene sequence: CDR1 MNHNS, CDR2 SASEGT.

The chain links TRBV24-1 to TRBJ2-1; no clear D gene. Germline V gene data show CDR1 as KGHDR and CDR2 as SFDVKD. Deletions cut 3 bases from V and 2 bases from J, with 7 bases between. The length of the CDR3 is 14 residues. CDR3 sequence: CATSDNEAYNEQFF. In DNA, the CDR3 is TGTGCCACCAGTGATAATGAGGCCTACAATGAGCAGTTCTTC.

The V gene is TRBV10-3, the J gene TRBJ1-6; TRBD1 matches at 7 bases. This CDR3 is built from 14 residues. The germline V gene encodes CDR1 ENHRY and CDR2 SYGVKD. Unmatched junction bases numbered 6, after V lost 4 bases and J lost 9 bases. This chain's CDR3 is CAISGTGDGSPLHF. The CDR3 DNA is TGTGCCATCAGTGGGACAGGTGACGGTTCACCCCTCCACTTT.